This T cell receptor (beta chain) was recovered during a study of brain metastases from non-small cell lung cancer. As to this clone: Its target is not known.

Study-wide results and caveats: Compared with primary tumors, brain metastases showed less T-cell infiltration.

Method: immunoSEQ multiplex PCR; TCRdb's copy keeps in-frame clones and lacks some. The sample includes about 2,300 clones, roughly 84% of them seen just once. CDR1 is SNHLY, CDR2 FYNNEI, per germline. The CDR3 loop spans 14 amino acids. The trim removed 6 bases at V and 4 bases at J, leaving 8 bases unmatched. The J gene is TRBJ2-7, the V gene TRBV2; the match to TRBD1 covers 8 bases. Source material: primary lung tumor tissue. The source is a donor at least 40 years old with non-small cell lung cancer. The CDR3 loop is CASRRGQALYEQYV. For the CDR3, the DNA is TGTGCCAGCAGGCGGGGACAGGCTTTATACGAGCAGTACGTC.